This TCR beta chain was identified during a study of T cell repertoires in cytomegalovirus infection. Study-wide context: Both a matching HLA type and CMV infection were indicated by public TCR beta signatures. Regarding the study as a whole: Frequencies of public TCR beta families were cumulated, and this identified carriers of CMV plus the relevant HLA. CMV-specific HLA-C-restricted TCR beta clonotypes dominated the ex vivo response.

The CDR3 is made up of 16 amino acids. Germline V gives CDR1 SQVTM, CDR2 ANQGSEA. Trimming removed 4 bases at V and 1 base at J, with 17 bases between. On this clonotype itself: What it recognizes is unknown.

TCRdb re-called the reads with MiXCR, one entry per CDR3 protein. There are about 680,000 distinct CDR3 sequences in the sample; 20% to 25% occur only once, and roughly 8% lies in the top ten. V usage is TRBV29-1 and J usage is TRBJ1-3; possibly TRBD1 for D (5 bases). The source is a human donor in good health (CMV status not recorded). Some clones in this sample may be carry-over from other donors' samples. Sequencing used CD8+ T cells from PBMCs. CDR3 DNA sequence: TGCAGCGTTGTGGGGATACAGGAGGAGTCTGGAAACACCATATATTTT. Amino acid sequence: CSVVGIQEESGNTIYF. The full variable domain, in which reference TRBV29-1 and TRBJ1-3 provide the parts outside the CDR3, is SAVISQKPSRDICQRGTSLTIQCQVDSQVTMMFWYRQQPGQSLTLIATANQGSEATYESGFVIDKFPISRPNLTFSTLTVSNMSPEDSSIYLCSVVGIQEESGNTIYFGEGSWLTVV.